Given below is one TCR beta chain in context. Time point noted: persistent/refractory GD, antithyroid drugs over 5 years with positive TRAb. Isolated PBMC RNA provided the starting material for the TCR library. The sample originates from a study of regulatory T cells in long-lasting Graves disease. Construction of the TCR beta libraries employed iRepertoire HTBI primers in conjunction with Arm-PCR of CDR3 regions. MiXCR, run by TCRdb on the multiplex PCR reads, gives a single entry per CDR3 protein. Among roughly 470,000 distinct CDR3 sequences, around 21% were seen once, and the ten largest hold about 8.3%. This TCR was recovered from a female donor with Graves disease. Material: peripheral blood mononuclear cells (PBMCs), obtained when the disease was refractory, from a patient treated with antithyroid drugs.

The CDR3 bases are TGTGCCAGCACTCCCGGGACAAGTTATGGCTACACCTTC. It encodes CASTPGTSYGYTF. The chain links TRBV7-9 to TRBJ1-2, with D possibly matching TRBD1 (6 bases). The V end was cut by 7 bases, the J end by 5 bases, with 14 bases between. Germline values: CDR1 SEHNR, CDR2 FQNEAQ (reference sequence). The CDR3 spans 13 residues. The whole variable domain, remainder taken from reference TRBV7-9 and TRBJ1-2, is DTGVSQNPRHKITKRGQNVTFRCDPISEHNRLYWYRQTLGQGPEFLTYFQNEAQLEKSRLLSDRFSAERPKGSFSTLEIQRTEQGDSAMYLCASTPGTSYGYTFGSGTRLTVV.